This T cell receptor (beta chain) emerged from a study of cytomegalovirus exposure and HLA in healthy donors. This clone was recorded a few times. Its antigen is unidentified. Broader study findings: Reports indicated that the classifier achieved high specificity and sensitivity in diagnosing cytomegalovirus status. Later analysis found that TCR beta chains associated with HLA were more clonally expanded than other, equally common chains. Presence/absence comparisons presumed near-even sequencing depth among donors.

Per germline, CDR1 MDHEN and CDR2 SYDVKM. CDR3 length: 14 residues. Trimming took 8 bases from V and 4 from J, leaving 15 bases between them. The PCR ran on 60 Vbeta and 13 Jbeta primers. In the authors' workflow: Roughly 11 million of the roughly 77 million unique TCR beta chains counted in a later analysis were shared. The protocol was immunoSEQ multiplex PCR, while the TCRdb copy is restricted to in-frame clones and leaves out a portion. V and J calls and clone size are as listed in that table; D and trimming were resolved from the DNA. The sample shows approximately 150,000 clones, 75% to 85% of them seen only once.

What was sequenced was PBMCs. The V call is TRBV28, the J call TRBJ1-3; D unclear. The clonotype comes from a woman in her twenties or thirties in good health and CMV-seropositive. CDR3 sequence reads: CASQGAVEGNTIYF. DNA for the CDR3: TGTGCCAGCCAAGGCGCCGTGGAGGGAAACACCATATATTTT.